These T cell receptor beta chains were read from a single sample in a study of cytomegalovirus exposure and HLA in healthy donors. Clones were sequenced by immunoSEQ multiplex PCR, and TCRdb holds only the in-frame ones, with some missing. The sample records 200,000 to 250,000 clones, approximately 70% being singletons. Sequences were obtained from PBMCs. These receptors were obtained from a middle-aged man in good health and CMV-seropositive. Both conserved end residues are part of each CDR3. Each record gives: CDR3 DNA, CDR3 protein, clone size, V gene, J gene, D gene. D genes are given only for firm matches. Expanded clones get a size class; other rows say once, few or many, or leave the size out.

DNA: TGCAGCGTTGAAAAGTCACAGGGGGCTAATGGCTACACCTTC; CDR3: CSVEKSQGANGYTF; size: NA; V: TRBV29-1; J: TRBJ1-2; D: TRBD1
DNA: TGTGCCAGTAGTTTGGACTCATCGAGGGGCTACACCTTC; CDR3: CASSLDSSRGYTF; size: NA; V: TRBV19; J: TRBJ1-2; D: NA
DNA: TGTGCCACCAGCAGAGAAATAGGGGGCCAAGATACGCAGTATTTT; CDR3: CATSREIGGQDTQYF; size: NA; V: TRBV15; J: TRBJ2-3; D: TRBD1
DNA: TGTGCCAGCGACGAACTAGGTAGCTATGGCTACACCTTC; CDR3: CASDELGSYGYTF; size: NA; V: TRBV11-1; J: TRBJ1-2; D: NA
DNA: TGTGCCAGCAGTTCTCCCGCCAACAGGGGTCGACGGGGTCGGGGCCCCGAGACCCAGTACTTC; CDR3: CASSSPANRGRRGRGPETQYF; size: NA; V: TRBV28; J: TRBJ2-5; D: TRBD1
DNA: TGTGCCAGCAGACCGGCTAGCTCCTATAATTCACCCCTCCACTTT; CDR3: CASRPASSYNSPLHF; size: NA; V: TRBV2; J: TRBJ1-6; D: NA
DNA: TGCGCCAGCAGCTTCGCCGGGACTAGCGGGGGAAGCACAGATACGCAGTATTTT; CDR3: CASSFAGTSGGSTDTQYF; size: NA; V: TRBV5-1; J: TRBJ2-3; D: TRBD2
DNA: TGTGCCAGCAGCAAAACAGGGAATCAGCCCCAGCATTTT; CDR3: CASSKTGNQPQHF; size: NA; V: TRBV7-2; J: TRBJ1-5; D: NA
DNA: TGTGCCAGCACCCGAGGAGGAGATACGCAGTATTTT; CDR3: CASTRGGDTQYF; size: NA; V: TRBV7-9; J: TRBJ2-3; D: NA
DNA: TGTGCCAGCAGCCGGGACAGGGGGGGCGGCGGGGAGCTGTTTTTT; CDR3: CASSRDRGGGGELFF; size: NA; V: TRBV7-3; J: TRBJ2-2; D: TRBD1
DNA: TGTGCCAGCAGTCCGGCTAGCGGGGGGGCGCATGAGCAGTTCTTC; CDR3: CASSPASGGAHEQFF; size: once; V: TRBV6-5; J: TRBJ2-1; D: TRBD2
DNA: TGCGCCAGCAGCTGGGGCTATGACAAAAGGGCTTTCTTT; CDR3: CASSWGYDKRAFF; size: NA; V: TRBV5-1; J: TRBJ1-1; D: NA
DNA: TGTGCCAGCAGTTCCCTGCCGCGGACAGGGCTTCAGCCCCAGCATTTT; CDR3: CASSSLPRTGLQPQHF; size: NA; V: TRBV28; J: TRBJ1-5; D: TRBD1
DNA: TGTGCCAGCAGCCCCATCGGGCAGGGCGGGGAGCTGTTTTTT; CDR3: CASSPIGQGGELFF; size: NA; V: TRBV11-2; J: TRBJ2-2; D: NA
DNA: TGTGCCAGCAGCCGAGGAAAAGCGGGGGGAACAGATACGCAGTATTTT; CDR3: CASSRGKAGGTDTQYF; size: few; V: TRBV7-3; J: TRBJ2-3; D: TRBD2
DNA: TGCGCCAGCAGCTCATCACAGGGGGCAGGCGAGCAGTACTTC; CDR3: CASSSSQGAGEQYF; size: NA; V: TRBV5-1; J: TRBJ2-7; D: TRBD1
DNA: TGTGCCAGCAGTTTCAGGGGGTTCGACACTGAAGCTTTCTTT; CDR3: CASSFRGFDTEAFF; size: NA; V: TRBV7-2; J: TRBJ1-1; D: TRBD1
DNA: TGTGCCATCAGTGACTCTGATTCTGGGGGGGTTGCCCAGCATTTT; CDR3: CAISDSDSGGVAQHF; size: NA; V: TRBV10-3; J: TRBJ1-5; D: NA
DNA: TGTGCCAGCAGCCCAGGCTCCTACAATGAGCAGTTCTTC; CDR3: CASSPGSYNEQFF; size: NA; V: TRBV2; J: TRBJ2-1; D: NA
DNA: TGTGCCAGCAGCACGTCGGGACATTATAATTCACCCCTCCACTTT; CDR3: CASSTSGHYNSPLHF; size: NA; V: TRBV7-6; J: TRBJ1-6; D: NA
DNA: TGTGCCAGCAGCCCTCTGACAGGGGACAATCAGCCCCAGCATTTT; CDR3: CASSPLTGDNQPQHF; size: NA; V: TRBV7-6; J: TRBJ1-5; D: TRBD1
DNA: TGTGCCAGTAATCCCGACGGACTAAGTGTCGGGGAGCTGTTTTTT; CDR3: CASNPDGLSVGELFF; size: NA; V: TRBV19; J: TRBJ2-2; D: NA
DNA: TGTGCCAGCCGACAGGGCGCCTACGAGCAGTACTTC; CDR3: CASRQGAYEQYF; size: NA; V: TRBV6-1; J: TRBJ2-7; D: TRBD1